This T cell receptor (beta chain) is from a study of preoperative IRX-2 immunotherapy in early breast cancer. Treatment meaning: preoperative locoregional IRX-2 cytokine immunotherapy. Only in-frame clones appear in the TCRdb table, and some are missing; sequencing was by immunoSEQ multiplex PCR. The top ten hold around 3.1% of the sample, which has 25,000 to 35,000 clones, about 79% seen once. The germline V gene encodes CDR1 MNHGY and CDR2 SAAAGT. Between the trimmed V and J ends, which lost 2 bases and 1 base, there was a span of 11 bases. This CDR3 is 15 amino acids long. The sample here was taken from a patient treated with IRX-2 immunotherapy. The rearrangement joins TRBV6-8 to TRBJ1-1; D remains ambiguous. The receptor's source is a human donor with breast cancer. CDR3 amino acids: CASSYVGFGNTEAFF. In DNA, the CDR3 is TGTGCCAGCAGTTACGTGGGGTTTGGGAACACTGAAGCTTTCTTT.